The rows below give T cell receptor beta chains drawn from one sample of a study of T cells after yellow fever vaccination. One entry per CDR3 protein, called by TCRdb with MiXCR from the 5' RACE reads. The table shows some 600,000 distinct CDR3 sequences, with 9% to 15% occurring only once. The sample was PBMCs, taken on the day of the yellow fever booster vaccination. These TCRs come from a man aged 25 to 45 who received the YFV17D yellow fever vaccine. The CDR3 runs from the conserved cysteine through the conserved F or W. D genes are given only for firm matches. Rows give clone size only sometimes, using once, few, many, or a class for an expanded clone.

>TRBJ1-4|few|14|TRBV7-9|.
CASSLTTTNEKLFF
TGTGCCAGCAGCTTAACTACAACTAATGAAAAACTGTTTTTT
>TRBJ2-3|many|13|TRBV7-9|.
CASSLQGLDTQYF
TGTGCCAGCAGCTTACAGGGGCTAGATACGCAGTATTTT
>TRBJ2-3|few|14|TRBV20-1|.
CSANPVPATDTQYF
TGCAGTGCTAACCCGGTCCCAGCCACAGATACGCAGTATTTT
>TRBJ1-1|.|13|TRBV20-1|.
CSAKRTMNTEAFF
TGCAGTGCTAAACGGACCATGAACACTGAAGCTTTCTTT
>TRBJ2-4|.|17|TRBV19|.
CASSIGGAAPLENIQYF
TGTGCCAGTAGTATAGGTGGAGCAGCACCCCTAGAAAACATTCAGTACTTC
>TRBJ2-1|.|16|TRBV10-1|.
CASSESGVSSYNEQFF
TGCGCCAGCAGTGAGTCCGGCGTAAGCTCCTACAATGAGCAGTTCTTC
>TRBJ2-1|.|16|TRBV7-2|TRBD1
CASSFANGQGRNEQLF
TGTGCCAGCAGCTTTGCCAACGGACAGGGACGGAATGAGCAGTTGTTC
>TRBJ1-5|.|13|TRBV7-9|.
CASSAGSSQPQHF
TGTGCCAGCAGCGCCGGGAGCAGTCAGCCCCAGCATTTT
>TRBJ2-1|few|15|TRBV6-2/TRBV6-3|TRBD2
CASSWAGLAANEQFF
TGTGCCAGCAGTTGGGCGGGACTAGCGGCTAATGAGCAGTTCTTC
>TRBJ2-3|many|14|TRBV20-1|.
CSASSAGRGDTQYF
TGCAGTGCTAGTTCGGCGGGTAGGGGAGATACGCAGTATTTT
>TRBJ2-6|few|14|TRBV6-1|.
CASRSGTGANVLTF
TGTGCCAGCAGGTCCGGGACTGGGGCCAACGTCCTGACTTTC
>TRBJ2-7|.|12|TRBV7-2|.
CASGRNLYEQYF
TGTGCCAGCGGGCGGAACCTCTACGAGCAGTACTTC
>TRBJ1-1|many|12|TRBV20-1|.
CSVYDSYTEAFF
TGCAGTGTTTACGACAGCTACACTGAAGCTTTCTTT
>TRBJ2-7|.|14|TRBV11-2|.
CASRLGGSTYEQYF
TGTGCCAGCAGGTTAGGAGGATCTACCTACGAGCAGTACTTC
>TRBJ2-2|.|14|TRBV4-1|.
CASRVATDTGELFF
TGCGCCAGCAGGGTGGCCACGGACACCGGGGAGCTGTTTTTT
>TRBJ2-1|.|16|TRBV29-1|TRBD2
CSVEPASGHSYNEQFF
TGCAGCGTTGAACCGGCTAGCGGGCACTCCTACAATGAGCAGTTCTTC
>TRBJ2-7|.|13|TRBV29-1|TRBD2
CSVDSGGSYEQYF
TGCAGCGTTGATTCGGGAGGGAGCTACGAGCAGTACTTC
>TRBJ2-7|few|15|TRBV4-1|.
CASSQDWGRSYEQYF
TGCGCCAGCAGCCAAGACTGGGGGAGGAGCTACGAGCAGTACTTC
>TRBJ1-5|.|15|TRBV27|.
CASRRGGFGNQPQHF
TGTGCCAGCAGGAGGGGGGGCTTTGGCAATCAGCCCCAGCATTTT
>TRBJ2-5|few|13|TRBV29-1|.
CSGESDIQETQYF
TGCAGCGGCGAATCAGACATTCAAGAGACCCAGTACTTC
>TRBJ2-3|many|12|TRBV29-1|.
CSVGQFTDTQYF
TGCAGCGTAGGACAGTTTACAGATACGCAGTATTTT
>TRBJ2-1|few|14|TRBV20-1|TRBD2
CSASFSGSFNEQFF
TGCAGTGCTAGTTTTAGCGGGAGTTTTAATGAGCAGTTCTTC
>TRBJ2-5|.|13|TRBV4-1|TRBD1
CASRQTGTETQYF
TGCGCCAGCAGGCAGACAGGGACGGAGACCCAGTACTTC
>TRBJ2-5|few|15|TRBV24-1|.
CATSKGRYQQETQYF
TGTGCCACCTCGAAAGGGCGATATCAACAAGAGACCCAGTACTTC
>TRBJ2-2|.|16|TRBV7-9|.
CASSLEGLYVGGELFF
TGTGCCAGCAGCTTAGAGGGACTCTATGTCGGCGGGGAGCTGTTTTTT
>TRBJ1-5|.|15|TRBV19|.
CASSYESGTNQPQHF
TGTGCCAGTAGTTACGAGTCAGGGACAAATCAGCCCCAGCATTTT
>TRBJ2-1|few|15|TRBV6-5|TRBD2
CASSYRLAGYNEQFF
TGTGCCAGCAGCTACCGACTAGCGGGGTACAATGAGCAGTTCTTC
>TRBJ2-1|few|15|TRBV19|.
CASSIGTGPYGEQFF
TGTGCCAGTAGTATAGGGACGGGCCCGTATGGTGAGCAGTTCTTC
>TRBJ2-1|.|16|TRBV9|TRBD2
CASSALISGRAGEQFF
TGTGCCAGCAGCGCCCTAATTAGCGGGAGGGCGGGAGAGCAGTTCTTC
>TRBJ2-5|few|14|TRBV7-9|TRBD1
CASSRQGGQETQYF
TGTGCCAGCAGTAGACAGGGGGGCCAAGAGACCCAGTACTTC
>TRBJ1-1|few|13|TRBV2|.
CASKGATNTEAFF
TGTGCCAGCAAAGGGGCAACGAACACTGAAGCTTTCTTT
>TRBJ1-5|few|13|TRBV10-3|TRBD1
CAIGTGGIQPQHF
TGTGCCATAGGGACAGGGGGCATTCAGCCCCAGCATTTT
>TRBJ1-6|.|14|TRBV5-4|TRBD1
CASSLAGGNSPLHF
TGTGCCAGCAGCTTGGCAGGGGGTAATTCACCCCTCCACTTT
>TRBJ2-5|many|14|TRBV7-2|.
CASSSGAGPETQYF
TGTGCCAGCAGCTCTGGGGCGGGCCCAGAGACCCAGTACTTC
>TRBJ1-4|.|15|TRBV9|TRBD1
CASSGDRGRNEKLFF
TGTGCCAGCAGCGGGGACAGGGGGCGAAACGAAAAACTGTTTTTT
>TRBJ1-2|few|15|TRBV7-2|TRBD1
CASSLGAGGGYGYTF
TGTGCCAGCAGCTTAGGGGCAGGGGGCGGCTATGGCTACACCTTC
>TRBJ2-2|.|16|TRBV5-1|.
CASSLRGKIVTGELFF
TGCGCCAGCAGCCTCAGGGGTAAAATAGTCACCGGGGAGCTGTTTTTT
>TRBJ2-3|.|16|TRBV6-5|TRBD1
CASSSRTGMGTDTQYF
TGTGCCAGCAGTTCGCGGACAGGGATGGGCACAGATACGCAGTATTTT
>TRBJ2-3|few|13|TRBV4-3|.
CASSQDLEDTQYF
TGCGCCAGCAGCCAAGATCTGGAGGATACGCAGTATTTT
>TRBJ2-7|.|15|TRBV28|TRBD2
CASIEGTSGGYEQYF
TGTGCCAGCATTGAAGGGACTAGCGGAGGCTACGAGCAGTACTTC
>TRBJ1-6|few|11|TRBV7-9|.
CASSLTASLHF
TGTGCCAGCAGCCTGACAGCTTCCCTCCACTTT